The 20 T cell receptor beta chains below come from one sample, sequenced in a study of long-term antiretroviral therapy in people with HIV. Investigators performed immunoSEQ version v3.0 at survey level. Assay used: immunoSEQ multiplex PCR; TCRdb lists only in-frame clones, some missing. Seen here are about 40,000 clones, approximately 85% observed once, and the top ten hold about 6%. The material sequenced was unsorted PBMCs, taken 3.1 years after starting antiretroviral therapy. The receptors originated from a woman in her forties or fifties with HIV.

V and J are TRBV4-1 and TRBJ2-1; 11 bases fit TRBD1. The CDR3 runs to 13 residues. Germline lookup yields CDR1 MGHRA and CDR2 YSYEKL. The V gene end was trimmed by 6 bases and the J gene end by 6 bases; junction bases not matched to a gene: 1. The CDR3 sequence is CASRGQGGNEQFF. CDR3 DNA sequence: TGCGCCAGCAGGGGACAGGGGGGCAATGAGCAGTTCTTC.

The rearrangement uses TRBV2 and TRBJ2-2; no clear D. Per the germline V gene, CDR1 is SNHLY and CDR2 is FYNNEI. V was shortened by 6 bases and J by 2 bases, with 4 bases between the two germline ends. CDR3 length: 12 amino acids. The CDR3 coding sequence is TGTGCCAGCAGGACCAACACCGGGGAGCTGTTTTTT. This translates into CASRTNTGELFF.

The J gene is TRBJ1-1, the V gene TRBV4-1; 11 bases line up with TRBD1. Germline CDR1 reads MGHRA; CDR2 reads YSYEKL. The CDR3 contains 15 residues. V lost 4 bases, J lost 4 bases, and 5 bases stayed unmatched. CDR3 loop: CASSPGQGGPTEAFF. Here the CDR3 DNA reads TGCGCCAGCAGCCCGGGACAGGGGGGTCCCACTGAAGCTTTCTTT.

The chain is built from TRBV7-2 and TRBJ1-1, with D unclear. The CDR3 is 12 amino acids. V was shortened by 3 bases and J by 2 bases, with 4 bases between the two germline ends. Germline CDR1 reads SGHTA; CDR2 reads FQGNSA. The CDR3 here is CASSFLNTEAFF. The CDR3 DNA follows: TGTGCCAGCAGCTTCTTAAACACTGAAGCTTTCTTT.

The rearrangement joins TRBV7-2 to TRBJ1-6; 8 bases agree with TRBD1. CDR1 and CDR2 (germline): SGHTA, FQGNSA. V shed 3 bases and J 7 bases; nucleotides not matched to a gene: 8. The CDR3 consists of 16 residues. The CDR3 spells CASSFRTGRGNSPLHF. DNA for the CDR3: TGTGCCAGCAGCTTCAGGACAGGGCGAGGAAATTCACCCCTCCACTTT.

The table lists this clone with a count of one. This chain joins TRBV27 and TRBJ2-7; 9 nucleotides line up with TRBD1. CDR1 is MNHEY and CDR2 is SMNVEV in the germline V gene (reference sequence). The CDR3 length is 16 residues. With 5 bases clipped from V and 3 bases from J, the junction kept 11 bases outside the gene matches. CDR3 in amino acids: CASSHTGTGTVYEQYF. CDR3 nucleotide sequence: TGTGCCAGCAGTCATACCGGGACAGGGACCGTCTACGAGCAGTACTTC.

This rearrangement joins TRBV7-2 to TRBJ2-3; D possibly uses TRBD1 or TRBD2 (5 bases each). V was trimmed by 0 bases and J by 4 bases, leaving 8 bases between them. There are 14 residues in the CDR3. Germline V gene lookup returns CDR1 SGHTA and CDR2 FQGNSA. CDR3 DNA sequence: TGTGCCAGCAGCTTAGCCGTGGGGGCAGATACGCAGTATTTT. Amino acid sequence: CASSLAVGADTQYF.

This clone was counted a single time. The chain combines TRBV5-1 with TRBJ2-7; possibly TRBD2 for D (7 bases). There are 16 residues in the CDR3. CDR1 and CDR2 from the germline V gene are SGHRS and YFSETQ. Trimming removed 2 bases at V and 2 bases at J, with 17 bases between. CDR3 loop: CASSLGGVGTAYEQYF. The CDR3 coding sequence is TGCGCCAGCAGCTTAGGGGGGGTCGGGACGGCCTACGAGCAGTACTTC.

The rearrangement links TRBV30 to TRBJ1-6; D is unclear. The V end was cut by 0 bases, the J end by 7 bases, with 7 bases between. Per the germline V gene, CDR1 is GTSNPN and CDR2 is SVGIG (reference sequence). CDR3 length equals 13 residues. The CDR3 is CAWSVRGNSPLHF. CDR3 DNA sequence: TGTGCCTGGAGTGTGAGAGGAAATTCACCCCTCCACTTT. Using reference TRBV30 and TRBJ1-6 for the parts outside the CDR3, the full variable domain is SQTIHQWPATLVQPVGSPLSLECTVEGTSNPNLYWYRQAAGRGLQLLFYSVGIGQISSEVPQNLSASRPQDRQFILSSKKLLLSDSGFYLCAWSVRGNSPLHFGNGTRLTVT.

This clone was observed once. The chain couples TRBV9 to TRBJ1-6; D remains ambiguous. CDR3 size: 14 residues. Germline V CDR1 and CDR2: SGDLS, YYNGEE. Trimming pared 0 bases from V and 10 bases from J, leaving 11 bases between. This CDR3 reads CASSVEFSRSPLHF. For the CDR3, the DNA is TGTGCCAGCAGCGTAGAGTTTTCAAGGTCACCCCTCCACTTT.

This clone has only a few counts. The chain uses TRBV14 and TRBJ2-5; the D gene could be TRBD1 or TRBD2 (6 bases each). Germline V gene sequence: CDR1 SGHDN, CDR2 FVKESK. V dropped 4 bases and J dropped 2 bases, with 17 bases sitting between them. CDR3 length: 16 amino acids. The CDR3 loop reads CASSPLWKGGQETQYF. As DNA, the CDR3 is TGTGCCAGCAGCCCCCTATGGAAGGGGGGTCAAGAGACCCAGTACTTC.

The count of this clone is one. The chain carries TRBV25-1 and TRBJ1-2, with TRBD1 matching over 7 bases. V was clipped by 7 bases and J by 8 bases; unmatched bases: 7. The CDR3 spans 12 residues. Germline CDR1 and CDR2: MGHDK and SYGVNS. The CDR3 here is CASIDREGGYTF. The CDR3 DNA reads as TGTGCCAGCATAGACAGGGAGGGAGGCTACACCTTC.

This clone was seen only a few times. The chain couples TRBV5-1 to TRBJ1-2; possibly TRBD1 for D (5 bases). V dropped 2 bases and J dropped 2 bases, with 10 bases sitting between them. The CDR3 has 14 residues. Per germline, CDR1 SGHRS and CDR2 YFSETQ. The CDR3 nucleotides are TGCGCCAGCAGCTTCGGGACGGCCAACTATGGCTACACCTTC. Protein product: CASSFGTANYGYTF.

V and J are TRBV5-1 and TRBJ2-7; a possible D gene is TRBD2 (5 bases). Germline V gene lookup returns CDR1 SGHRS and CDR2 YFSETQ. Trimming removed 0 bases at V and 1 base at J, with 8 bases between. The CDR3 runs to 14 residues. This CDR3 is CASSLVPGSYEQYF. The CDR3, as DNA: TGCGCCAGCAGCTTGGTTCCGGGGTCCTACGAGCAGTACTTC.

This clone came up a few times. This rearrangement joins TRBV4-2 to TRBJ1-6; TRBD1 matches 7 bases. The CDR3 consists of 16 residues. Trimming at V came to 0 bases and at J to 6 bases, leaving 5 bases not matched to a gene. Germline lookup yields CDR1 LGHNA and CDR2 YNFKEQ. CDR3 sequence: CASSQDRQGSNSPLHF. DNA of the CDR3: TGTGCCAGCAGCCAAGATCGACAGGGAAGTAATTCACCCCTCCACTTT.

The chain recombines TRBV4-1 with TRBJ1-1; 7 bases fit TRBD1. V lost 4 bases, J lost 10 bases, and 9 bases stayed unmatched. This CDR3 is built from 13 residues. Germline CDR1 reads MGHRA; CDR2 reads YSYEKL. The CDR3 sequence: CASSRTRGRGAFF. For the CDR3, the DNA is TGCGCCAGCAGCCGGACCAGGGGGAGGGGAGCTTTCTTT.

The genes are TRBV11-2 and TRBJ2-2; 7 bases match TRBD2. V shed 8 bases and J 6 bases; nucleotides not matched to a gene: 12. CDR3 length: 15 residues. Germline-derived CDR1 and CDR2 are SGHAT and FQNNGV. The chain's CDR3 is CASGRGGRRPGELFF. The CDR3, as DNA: TGTGCCAGCGGTCGGGGAGGGAGGCGACCCGGGGAGCTGTTTTTT. The full variable domain, rest sourced from reference TRBV11-2 and TRBJ2-2, is EAGVAQSPRYKIIEKRQSVAFWCNPISGHATLYWYQQILGQGPKLLIQFQNNGVVDDSQLPKDRFSAERLKGVDSTLKIQPAKLEDSAVYLCASGRGGRRPGELFFGEGSRLTVL.

This CDR3 reads CASSDGGWQETQYF. Written as DNA, the CDR3 is TGTGCCAGCAGTGATGGCGGCTGGCAAGAGACCCAGTACTTC. The chain employs TRBV2 and TRBJ2-5; no firm D call. This CDR3 region has 14 residues. Trimming shortened V by 3 bases and J by 2 bases, and 10 bases separated the two germline ends. The germline gives CDR1 SNHLY, CDR2 FYNNEI.

This chain joins TRBV10-3 and TRBJ2-1, with a weak D call TRBD1 (6 bases). V was trimmed by 6 bases and J by 7 bases, leaving 7 bases between them. The CDR3 spans 11 residues. Germline V lookup: CDR1 ENHRY, CDR2 SYGVKD. The CDR3 protein is CAIRQGNEQFF. As DNA, the CDR3 is TGTGCCATCAGACAGGGTAATGAGCAGTTCTTC.

The chain combines TRBV4-2 with TRBJ2-5, with D perhaps TRBD1 or TRBD2 (6 bases each). CDR1 and CDR2 from the germline V gene are LGHNA and YNFKEQ. V lost 0 bases and J 2 bases, leaving 16 bases between the germline ends. This CDR3 spans 17 amino acids. The CDR3 is CASSQDRGTSAQETQYF. In DNA form, the CDR3 reads TGTGCCAGCAGCCAAGATAGGGGGACTTCAGCGCAAGAGACCCAGTACTTC.